Each of the 4 T cell receptor beta chains below was sequenced from the same sample in a study of blood T cell repertoires in COVID-19. This table comes from immunoSEQ multiplex PCR, and its TCRdb copy is limited to in-frame clones, with some not included. This table has 300,000 to 450,000 clones, approximately 81% appearing once. Sequencing was performed on peripheral blood. These receptor sequences come from a woman aged 18-30 years with acute or convalescent COVID-19.

This chain links TRBV19 with TRBJ2-7; D is uncertain. Per germline, CDR1 LNHDA and CDR2 SQIVND (reference sequence). This CDR3 spans 15 amino acids. Trimming removed 7 bases at V and 2 bases at J, with 18 bases between. CDR3 in amino acids: CASKEASKPPYEQYF. The CDR3 nucleotides are TGTGCCAGTAAAGAGGCCAGCAAACCCCCCTACGAGCAGTACTTC.

The chain combines TRBV3-1 (or the pseudogene TRBV3-2) with TRBJ1-1, with TRBD1 matching over 9 bases. Trimming took 2 bases from V and 11 from J; bases not matched to a gene: 6. Germline CDR1 is LGHDT and CDR2 is YNNKEL (reference sequence). This CDR3 is 13 amino acids long. The CDR3 protein is CASSQQRQGEAFF. CDR3 DNA sequence: TGTGCCAGCAGCCAACAAAGACAGGGGGAGGCTTTCTTT.

The chain joins TRBV2 to TRBJ2-1, with 9 bases matching TRBD2. The CDR3 contains 16 residues. Germline CDR1 SNHLY, CDR2 FYNNEI. After removal of 2 bases from V and 5 bases from J, the junction contained 7 bases not matched to a gene. The CDR3 sequence: CASSEPRLAGNNEQFF. Written as DNA, the CDR3 is TGTGCCAGCAGTGAACCCCGGCTAGCGGGGAACAATGAGCAGTTCTTC.

The chain recombines TRBV18 with TRBJ1-2, with 11 bases lining up with TRBD1. The CDR3 loop spans 16 amino acids. Germline V gene data show CDR1 as KGHSH and CDR2 as LQKENI. J was trimmed by 7 bases and V by 2 bases; bases with no gene match: 9. CDR3 bases: TGTGCCAGCTCACCAACATCGGACAGGGGGCGGGTTGGCTACACCTTC. This codes for CASSPTSDRGRVGYTF.